This T cell receptor beta chain was profiled in a study of cytomegalovirus exposure and HLA in healthy donors. Across the study: Researchers previously reported finding some 110 million unique TCR beta sequences from 170 million or so T cells. Study findings and constraints: It was reported in a later analysis that an Asian-associated ancestry cluster showed fewer N-insertions than the approximately 700-donor mean. Being productive about 87% or about 30% of the time was typical of most TCR beta V segments in an earlier analysis.

This clone has a single count. What it binds is not known. J lost 3 bases, V lost 4 bases, and 10 bases had no gene match. The CDR3 is 16 amino acids. The germline V gene has CDR1 MNHNS and CDR2 SASEGT. The PCR used 60 Vbeta and 13 Jbeta primers. Clones were read by immunoSEQ multiplex PCR, and TCRdb kept only the in-frame ones, dropping some. The sample carries about 120,000 clones, about 68% recorded once. The specimen was PBMCs. The rearrangement uses TRBV6-1 and TRBJ2-3, with TRBD2 matching over 7 bases. The receptor was derived from a man aged 35-49 years in good health and CMV-seropositive. CDR3 sequence reads: CASSGGGGRGTDTQYF. Written as DNA, the CDR3 is TGTGCCAGCAGTGGGGGGGGAGGGCGAGGAACAGATACGCAGTATTTT.